These T cell receptor beta chains were read from a single sample in a study of T cell responses to AZD1222 COVID-19 vaccine. This table comes from immunoSEQ multiplex PCR, and its TCRdb copy is limited to in-frame clones, with some not included. Of some 130,000 clones in the sample, roughly 84% were seen once. The material was peripheral blood, obtained on day 0 of AZD1222 vaccination. These receptors were obtained from an adult in good health. CDR3s include the opening cysteine and the closing phenylalanine or tryptophan.

v_call	j_call	cdr3_aa
TRBV3-1/TRBV3-2	TRBJ2-7	CASSQDRYEQYF
TRBV3-1/TRBV3-2	TRBJ2-1	CASSQDQGLAEQFF
TRBV27	TRBJ2-7	CASRTGYHEQYF
TRBV28	TRBJ2-5	CASSLGGGGGETQYF
TRBV5-1	TRBJ1-2	CASSLFGRLYGYTF
TRBV19	TRBJ1-5	CASSIGLSADQPQHF
TRBV28	TRBJ1-3	CASSSPGTSGNTIYF
TRBV15	TRBJ1-3	CATSRAPSGNTIYF
TRBV28	TRBJ1-4	CASSHGENFPTNEKLFF
TRBV11-3	TRBJ2-2	CASSRGGELFF
TRBV25-1	TRBJ1-5	CASSSTGRQPQHF
TRBV28	TRBJ2-1	CASSSHDKMTGYEQFF
TRBV6-4	TRBJ2-1	CASSRTSGGLGYYNEQFF
TRBV28	TRBJ1-6	CASSKSRQYNSPLHF
TRBV5-6	TRBJ2-1	CASSLDPNKPVPEQFF
TRBV9	TRBJ2-7	CASSAGTGKGEQYF
TRBV28	TRBJ2-7	CASVGAGALYEQYF
TRBV9	TRBJ2-7	CASSVDPRGGEQYF
TRBV19	TRBJ2-2	CASSRATNTGELFF
TRBV28	TRBJ1-4	CASSSIVTNSEKLFF
TRBV28	TRBJ1-6	CASSPGTGFLSPLHF
TRBV2	TRBJ2-7	CASSGGTSRYEQYF
TRBV2	TRBJ2-7	CASSGIRDNGQYF
TRBV24-1	TRBJ1-1	CATQGEMNTEAFF
TRBV2	TRBJ2-7	CASSEVGEPYEQYF
TRBV28	TRBJ1-2	CASSSMEWGEVGKGYTF